Listed below are T cell receptor beta chains from one sample, sequenced in a study of blood T cell repertoires in COVID-19. Using immunoSEQ multiplex PCR, the repertoire was profiled, and TCRdb retains in-frame clones only, with some absent. Of 37,000 or so clones in the sample, about 88% were seen once. Sequencing input: peripheral blood. These receptors came from a man aged 60 to 75 with active COVID-19. CDR3s include the opening cysteine and the closing phenylalanine or tryptophan. The D gene is left open where the match is weak. Size values are once, few and many counts, or a class for expanded clones, and some rows have none.

NA,TRBV10-3,once,TRBJ2-5,CATGPVGSQETQYF,TGTGCCACAGGCCCTGTGGGCAGCCAAGAGACCCAGTACTTC
NA,TRBV4-3,NA,TRBJ1-2,CASSQVLYNYGYTF,TGCGCCAGCAGCCAAGTCCTGTATAACTATGGCTACACCTTC
TRBD1,TRBV4-1,NA,TRBJ2-2,CASSPKTGRGITGELFF,TGCGCCAGCAGCCCCAAAACGGGCAGGGGGATCACCGGGGAGCTGTTTTTT
NA,TRBV7-3,few,TRBJ2-3,CASSLSLPDTQYF,TGTGCCAGCAGCTTAAGTCTTCCAGATACGCAGTATTTT
NA,TRBV7-9,once,TRBJ2-2,CASSLAMTENTGELFF,TGTGCCAGCAGCTTAGCTATGACAGAGAACACCGGGGAGCTGTTTTTT
TRBD1,TRBV2,NA,TRBJ1-1,CASSSTGGENTEAFF,TGTGCCAGCAGCTCGACAGGGGGGGAGAATACTGAAGCTTTCTTT
NA,TRBV27,NA,TRBJ2-7,CASSFFAGYEQYF,TGTGCCAGCAGTTTCTTTGCCGGCTACGAGCAGTACTTC
NA,TRBV9,medium-sized,TRBJ2-7,CASSGGLGGPYEQYF,TGTGCCAGCAGCGGCGGGCTAGGGGGTCCCTACGAGCAGTACTTC
TRBD2,TRBV7-2,once,TRBJ2-3,CASSLDAGGTDTQYF,TGTGCCAGCAGCTTAGACGCGGGAGGCACAGATACGCAGTATTTT
TRBD2,TRBV19,NA,TRBJ2-5,CASSILAGGEETQYF,TGTGCCAGTAGTATACTGGCGGGAGGGGAGGAGACCCAGTACTTC
NA,TRBV18,NA,TRBJ2-7,CASSPSPTGLTYEQYF,TGTGCCAGCTCACCATCTCCGACAGGACTCACCTACGAGCAGTACTTC
NA,TRBV21-1,NA,TRBJ2-7,CASSKVRGF,TGTGCCAGCAGCAAAGTCCGAGGCTTC
TRBD2,TRBV28,once,TRBJ2-5,CASSLSGEETQYF,TGTGCCAGCAGTTTAAGCGGGGAAGAGACCCAGTACTTC
NA,TRBV10-2,NA,TRBJ2-7,CASSDRVGSYEQYF,TGCGCCAGCAGTGACAGGGTTGGGTCCTACGAGCAGTACTTC
NA,TRBV6-5,NA,TRBJ2-5,CATGRGPETQYF,TGTGCCACCGGACGGGGTCCAGAGACCCAGTACTTC
NA,TRBV21-1,NA,TRBJ2-2,CASSPQGFGELFF,TGTGCCAGCAGCCCTCAGGGGTTCGGGGAGCTGTTTTTT
NA,TRBV6-5,NA,TRBJ1-1,CASTSDGLRRTEAFF,TGTGCCAGCACCTCCGACGGTTTAAGGAGGACTGAAGCTTTCTTT
NA,TRBV19,few,TRBJ1-1,CASSRGRRTEAFF,TGTGCCAGTAGTAGGGGGCGGAGGACTGAAGCTTTCTTT
TRBD2,TRBV4-3,NA,TRBJ2-7,CASSQEALAGDEQYF,TGCGCCAGCAGCCAAGAAGCACTAGCGGGAGACGAGCAGTACTTC
TRBD1,TRBV5-1,NA,TRBJ1-2,CASSRGTGDGYTF,TGCGCCAGCAGCCGGGGGACAGGGGATGGCTACACCTTC
TRBD1,TRBV5-1,NA,TRBJ1-4,CASRRGLAEKLFF,TGCGCCAGCAGGAGGGGGCTGGCTGAAAAACTGTTTTTT
NA,TRBV5-1,NA,TRBJ1-1,CASSLDGRTENTEAFF,TGCGCCAGCAGCTTGGATGGCAGAACAGAGAACACTGAAGCTTTCTTT
NA,TRBV7-9,few,TRBJ1-3,CASSLNRDTIYF,TGTGCCAGCAGCTTAAATCGGGACACCATATATTTT